This T cell receptor (beta chain) was identified in a study of regulatory T cells in long-lasting Graves disease. Study observations and caveats: It was in persistent disease that TRBV28, TRBJ1-2 and TRBJ2-5 were favored. Among persistent patients, a larger number of public clonotypes were shared (about 3,000) than among newly diagnosed patients (about 970). TCR diversity was lower in persistent Graves' patients than in newly diagnosed ones.

According to the study, TCR beta libraries were built with iRepertoire HTBI primers and CDR3-region Arm-PCR. One entry per CDR3 protein, called by TCRdb with MiXCR from the multiplex PCR reads. In the table there are some 230,000 distinct CDR3 sequences, around 17% of which are singletons. This clonotype was detected many times. What it recognizes is unknown. Time point described: newly diagnosed GD, antithyroid drugs for less than 3 months. RNA from PBMCs was the source of the TCR library. As a group, patients came from one endocrinology department in Xi'an, China. V was cut by 5 bases and J by 13 bases, with 20 bases left in between. The CDR3 covers 14 residues. Germline CDR1 is SGHVS and CDR2 is FNYEAQ.

This sequence was found in a female donor with Graves disease. The sample consisted of peripheral blood mononuclear cells (PBMCs), taken at new diagnosis, from a patient treated with antithyroid drugs. The V call is TRBV7-6, the J call TRBJ2-2, with D perhaps TRBD1 or TRBD2 (5 bases each). The DNA for the CDR3 is TGTGCCAGCAGCCCGGGGACCAACCGAGGCGTGCTGTTTTTT. Translation: CASSPGTNRGVLFF.